A single sample is the source of the 14 T cell receptor beta chains below, sequenced in a study of identical twins. TCRdb re-called the 5' RACE reads with MiXCR, one entry per CDR3 protein. Of around 370,000 distinct CDR3 sequences in the sample, roughly 9% are singletons; the top ten hold over 7%. Sequenced input: naive T cells sorted from blood. The receptors here all came from a woman aged 45-65 years in good health.

The rearrangement uses TRBV2 and TRBJ1-2; unclear D gene. The CDR3 has 11 residues. V dropped 8 bases and J dropped 0 bases, with 4 bases sitting between them. CDR1 is SNHLY, CDR2 FYNNEI, per germline. In DNA, the CDR3 is TGTGCCAGCCGGCCTAACTATGGCTACACCTTC. It is translated as CASRPNYGYTF.

This clonotype has only a few counts. In nucleotides, the CDR3 is TGTGCCAGCAGCTTCGGTTGGGACACTGAAGCTTTCTTT. This encodes CASSFGWDTEAFF. The chain couples TRBV7-9 to TRBJ1-1; no clear D. CDR1 SEHNR and CDR2 FQNEAQ come from the germline V gene (reference sequence). The CDR3 runs 13 residues. V was clipped by 3 bases and J by 3 bases, with 8 bases between them.

The CDR3 nucleotides read TGCAGCGTTGAAGCGCCAGCGTTGGGGTTTCAGTATTTT. It encodes CSVEAPALGFQYF. V is TRBV29-1 and J is TRBJ2-3; unclear D gene. From germline, CDR1 is SQVTM and CDR2 ANQGSEA. The CDR3 runs 13 residues. V was trimmed by 1 base and J by 12 bases, leaving 17 bases between them.

The chain has TRBV19 and TRBJ1-1; 9 bases are a match to TRBD1. The CDR3 covers 15 residues. V was pared by 7 bases and J by 0 bases, with 6 bases of the junction left unmatched. From germline, CDR1 is LNHDA and CDR2 SQIVND (reference sequence). CDR3 DNA: TGTGCCAGTACCCAAAGGGACAGGGTGAACACTGAAGCTTTCTTT. As protein: CASTQRDRVNTEAFF.

This clonotype was counted at least ten times. The V and J genes are TRBV12-3 or TRBV12-4 and TRBJ1-5; D not certain. The CDR3 spans 15 residues. V was clipped by 0 bases and J by 3 bases, with 9 bases between them. The CDR3 DNA sequence: TGTGCCAGCAGTTTAGCGGGCGGAAACAATCAGCCCCAGCATTTT. Protein product: CASSLAGGNNQPQHF.

This clonotype appeared a few times. The genes are TRBV5-1 and TRBJ2-3; TRBD1 or TRBD2 may be the D gene (5 bases each). Germline V gene data show CDR1 as SGHRS and CDR2 as YFSETQ. The CDR3 runs 15 residues. Trimming shortened V by 3 bases and J by 2 bases, and 13 bases separated the two germline ends. CDR3 DNA: TGCGCCAGCAGCTCCGGGGCCCTGATCACAGATACGCAGTATTTT. Encoded protein: CASSSGALITDTQYF. The full variable domain, completed using reference TRBV5-1 and TRBJ2-3, is KAGVTQTPRYLIKTRGQQVTLSCSPISGHRSVSWYQQTPGQGLQFLFEYFSETQRNKGNFPGRFSGRQFSNSRSEMNVSTLELGDSALYLCASSSGALITDTQYFGPGTRLTVL.

This clonotype has a handful of counts. This sequence joins TRBV29-1 and TRBJ2-2, with unresolved D. The ends were cut back, 5 bases at V and 0 bases at J, with 7 bases in the middle. CDR1 is SQVTM, CDR2 ANQGSEA, per germline. The CDR3 is made up of 13 amino acids. As DNA, the CDR3 is TGCAGCGTTTGGTTCGCGAACACCGGGGAGCTGTTTTTT. This gives the protein CSVWFANTGELFF.

This clonotype appeared a few times. The chain employs TRBV5-1 and TRBJ2-6; 8 nucleotides match TRBD2. V dropped 4 bases and J dropped 2; count of bases not matched to a gene: 2. CDR3 length: 15 residues. Germline V gene data show CDR1 as SGHRS and CDR2 as YFSETQ. The CDR3 is CASSPGGAGANVLTF. For the CDR3, the DNA is TGCGCCAGCAGCCCCGGGGGGGCTGGGGCCAACGTCCTGACTTTC.

The CDR3 DNA reads TGCAGTGCTAGAGATCAGGTCGGCAAAAACATTCAGTACTTC. As protein: CSARDQVGKNIQYF. This chain uses TRBV20-1 with TRBJ2-4, with unresolved D. V dropped 0 bases and J dropped 3 bases, with 9 bases sitting between them. CDR1 and CDR2 (germline): DFQATT, SNEGSKA (reference sequence). The CDR3 runs 14 residues.

This clonotype was counted a few times. The J gene is TRBJ2-5, the V gene TRBV6-1; D is perhaps TRBD1 or TRBD2 (5 bases each). Germline V gives CDR1 MNHNS, CDR2 SASEGT. V was cut by 10 bases and J by 1 base, with 22 bases left in between. CDR3 length: 16 residues. CDR3 sequence (DNA): TGTGCCACTTCGGCGAGGGGAGCAGGCTCCCAAGAGACCCAGTACTTC. Translating gives CATSARGAGSQETQYF.

This clonotype was seen ten or more times. V usage is TRBV4-1 and J usage is TRBJ1-4, with 7 positions matching TRBD1. V dropped 3 bases and J dropped 5; count of bases not matched to a gene: 9. The CDR3 is 16 amino acids. CDR1 is MGHRA and CDR2 is YSYEKL in the germline V gene. DNA of the CDR3: TGCGCCAGCAGCCAGGGAGTGACAGGGCTAAATGAAAAACTGTTTTTT. This encodes CASSQGVTGLNEKLFF.

The chain is built from TRBV3-1 and TRBJ2-6; D is undetermined. This CDR3 region has 17 residues. The germline V gene has CDR1 LGHDT and CDR2 YNNKEL (reference sequence). V lost 1 base and J 1 base, leaving 11 bases between the germline ends. Written as DNA, the CDR3 is TGTGCCAGCAGCCAAGGGGTATTAGTTTCTGGGGCCAACGTCCTGACTTTC. This gives the protein CASSQGVLVSGANVLTF. The full variable domain, completed using reference TRBV3-1 and TRBJ2-6, is DTAVSQTPKYLVTQMGNDKSIKCEQNLGHDTMYWYKQDSKKFLKIMFSYNNKELIINETVPNRFSPKSPDKAHLNLHINSLELGDSAVYFCASSQGVLVSGANVLTFGAGSRLTVL.

In this sample, this clonotype turned up many times. The genes are TRBV20-1 and TRBJ1-3; 7 positions agree with TRBD1. Germline V CDR1 and CDR2: DFQATT, SNEGSKA (reference sequence). The CDR3 length is 14 residues. Trimming cost V 1 base and J 0 bases; bases outside gene matches: 0. The CDR3 region is CSARGQGSGNTIYF. CDR3 DNA: TGCAGTGCTAGAGGACAGGGCTCTGGAAACACCATATATTTT.

This clonotype was detected a few times. This chain links TRBV12-3 or TRBV12-4 with TRBJ1-1; D is unclear. The CDR3 extends over 12 amino acids. Trimming stripped 5 bases from V and 6 bases from J, with 10 bases between. CDR3 in amino acids: CASSRGDPEAFF. The CDR3 region has the DNA TGTGCCAGCAGTCGGGGTGACCCTGAAGCTTTCTTT.